Here is one T cell receptor (beta chain) with its context. Its antigen is still unknown. Trimming took off 1 base at V and 1 base at J, with 11 bases between the two ends. CDR3 size: 16 residues. CDR1 and CDR2 from the germline V gene are LNHDA and SQIVND (reference sequence). The data originate from a study of T cell clones after liver transplantation. Regarding the study as a whole: Migration into the graft, not deletion, may explain lost graft donor-reactive T cells.

Method: immunoSEQ multiplex PCR; TCRdb's copy keeps in-frame clones and lacks some. The sample comprises 70,000 or so clones, roughly 92% of which are singletons, and 0.98% rests with the top ten. The V and J genes are TRBV19 and TRBJ1-5; no reliable D call. The sample consisted of CD4+ T cells from blood, taken 25 months after liver transplant. This TCR was sampled from a human patient who received a liver transplant. Some T cells may possibly be graft donor cells. CDR3 region: CASSIGRGSSNQPQHF. The CDR3 DNA reads as TGTGCCAGTAGTATAGGGCGGGGATCGAGCAATCAGCCCCAGCATTTT.